One sample yielded the 27 T cell receptor beta chains listed below, sequenced in a study of OX40 agonist ivuxolimab in advanced cancers. Library preparation used the immunoSEQ multiplex PCR assay. Not all clones reach the TCRdb copy of this immuneACCESS table, which keeps in-frame sequences only. Checked studies attribute under half of the gap to unresolved V genes and leave the rest unexplained. Recorded for this sample are roughly 53,000 clones; just under 80% of them occurred a single time. Less than 2.5% of the sample goes to the ten largest clones. Sequences were derived from CD4+ or CD8+ T cells sorted from blood, sampled in a trial of the OX40 agonist ivuxolimab. The receptor set was obtained from an adult with an advanced solid tumor such as melanoma, head and neck, liver or kidney cancer.

A few counts support this clone. The V gene is TRBV7-2, the J gene TRBJ1-1, with D perhaps matching TRBD1 (6 bases). V lost 5 bases and J lost 3, with 10 bases in between. The CDR3 sequence is 13 residues long. Germline assignment: CDR1 SGHTA and CDR2 FQGNSA. The CDR3 coding sequence is TGTGCCAGCAGCGTAAGGGGGGACACTGAAGCTTTCTTT. This codes for CASSVRGDTEAFF.

The chain combines TRBV11-2 with TRBJ1-2; unclear D gene. Germline lookup yields CDR1 SGHAT and CDR2 FQNNGV. Trimming cost V 0 bases and J 8 bases, with 10 bases left between them. The CDR3 has 13 residues. The CDR3 sequence: CASSLDIRSGYTF. In DNA form, the CDR3 reads TGTGCCAGCAGCTTAGATATAAGATCCGGCTACACCTTC. The full variable domain, rest sourced from reference TRBV11-2 and TRBJ1-2, is EAGVAQSPRYKIIEKRQSVAFWCNPISGHATLYWYQQILGQGPKLLIQFQNNGVVDDSQLPKDRFSAERLKGVDSTLKIQPAKLEDSAVYLCASSLDIRSGYTFGSGTRLTVV.

The V gene is TRBV11-2, the J gene TRBJ2-7; 12 bases align to TRBD2. Germline V gene sequence: CDR1 SGHAT, CDR2 FQNNGV. This CDR3 is built from 14 residues. V lost 2 bases and J lost 6; bases outside the gene matches: 2. Here the CDR3 reads CASSLQLAGGEQYF. Here the CDR3 DNA reads TGTGCCAGCAGCTTACAACTAGCGGGAGGCGAGCAGTACTTC.

The rearrangement links TRBV5-1 to TRBJ2-1, with D perhaps TRBD2 (6 bases). The CDR3 runs 13 residues. Germline V gene sequence: CDR1 SGHRS, CDR2 YFSETQ. Trimming removed 4 bases from V and 4 bases from J, with 9 bases in between. The chain's CDR3 is CASSPGTYNEQFF. CDR3 in DNA: TGCGCCAGCAGCCCCGGGACTTACAATGAGCAGTTCTTC.

The V call is TRBV5-1, the J call TRBJ1-2; D gene ambiguous. Trimming cost V 4 bases and J 5 bases, with 9 bases left between them. CDR1 SGHRS and CDR2 YFSETQ come from the germline V gene. CDR3 length: 12 residues. The CDR3 DNA reads TGCGCCAGCAGCCCTCCCGGTTATGGCTACACCTTC. Amino acids: CASSPPGYGYTF.

The chain is built from TRBV7-2 and TRBJ1-5; no reliable D call. This CDR3 is built from 15 residues. CDR1 is SGHTA and CDR2 is FQGNSA in the germline V gene. V gave up 2 bases and J gave up 2 bases, with 10 bases separating them. The CDR3 nucleotides are TGTGCCAGCAGCTTAACGCGCGGGGGCAATCAGCCCCAGCATTTT. Amino acid sequence: CASSLTRGGNQPQHF.

The chain combines TRBV6-6 with TRBJ2-7; 7 nucleotides line up with TRBD2. The junction had 11 bases not matched to a gene; V was cut back by 8 bases and J by 1 base. The germline V gene encodes CDR1 MNHNY and CDR2 SVGAGI (reference sequence). This CDR3 is built from 15 residues. The CDR3 DNA reads TGTGCCAGCGGTCCACAGGAGGGAGGGTCCTACGAGCAGTACTTC. Translated: CASGPQEGGSYEQYF.

The chain has TRBV19 and TRBJ2-7; D is uncertain. V was clipped by 2 bases and J by 3 bases, with 8 bases between them. This CDR3 has 13 amino acids. CDR1 LNHDA and CDR2 SQIVND come from the germline V gene (reference sequence). The CDR3 here is CASSISKFYEQYF. CDR3 sequence (DNA): TGTGCCAGTAGTATAAGCAAGTTCTACGAGCAGTACTTC.

The chain couples TRBV25-1 to TRBJ2-5; no reliable D call. This CDR3 contains 12 residues. Trimming shortened V by 6 bases and J by 0 bases, and 5 bases separated the two germline ends. CDR1 MGHDK and CDR2 SYGVNS come from the germline V gene. The CDR3, as DNA: TGTGCCAGCAGCTTCTACCAAGAGACCCAGTACTTC. Amino acid sequence: CASSFYQETQYF.

In this sample, this clone turned up once. The genes are TRBV7-9 and TRBJ1-1, with unresolved D. CDR3 length: 17 residues. With 3 bases removed from V and 6 bases from J, the gap between germline ends came to 23 bases. Germline assignment: CDR1 SEHNR and CDR2 FQNEAQ (reference sequence). The CDR3 spells CASSFVRVVVAIPEAFF. The CDR3, as DNA: TGTGCCAGCAGCTTCGTACGGGTCGTGGTGGCGATCCCTGAAGCTTTCTTT.

V usage is TRBV5-1 and J usage is TRBJ2-5; weak D call: TRBD2 (6 bases). V dropped 3 bases and J dropped 7 bases, with 25 bases sitting between them. CDR3 size: 17 residues. Germline lookup yields CDR1 SGHRS and CDR2 YFSETQ. The CDR3: CASSSDVLFTSSGTQYF. CDR3 bases: TGCGCCAGCAGCTCCGATGTCCTCTTTACTAGCAGTGGGACCCAGTACTTC.

The CDR3 DNA is TGCGCCAGTAATTTACTGGGGAGAGAGACCCAGTACTTC. It yields the protein CASNLLGRETQYF. The rearrangement links TRBV5-1 to TRBJ2-5; possibly TRBD2 for D (5 bases). Germline CDR1 SGHRS, CDR2 YFSETQ. This CDR3 spans 13 amino acids. Trimming stripped 8 bases from V and 4 bases from J, with 15 bases between.

Only a few counts were recorded for this clone. The gene calls are TRBV5-1 and TRBJ2-3, with 15 bases matching TRBD2. The CDR3 covers 17 residues. The germline gives CDR1 SGHRS, CDR2 YFSETQ. After removal of 4 bases from V and 2 bases from J, the junction contained 5 bases not matched to a gene. As DNA, the CDR3 is TGCGCCAGCAGCCCTGGACTAGCGGGAGGGATCACAGATACGCAGTATTTT. Protein: CASSPGLAGGITDTQYF.

The V and J genes are TRBV5-1 and TRBJ2-2; 14 bases align to TRBD2. CDR3 length equals 17 residues. Looked up from germline, CDR1 is SGHRS and CDR2 is YFSETQ. The J segment lost 5 bases and the V segment lost 4 bases, leaving 7 bases of the junction unmatched. The chain's CDR3 is CASSGGLAGVYTGELFF. CDR3 nucleotide sequence: TGCGCCAGCAGCGGGGGACTAGCGGGAGTTTATACCGGGGAGCTGTTTTTT. The entire variable domain, with the rest obtained from reference TRBV5-1 and TRBJ2-2, is as follows: KAGVTQTPRYLIKTRGQQVTLSCSPISGHRSVSWYQQTPGQGLQFLFEYFSETQRNKGNFPGRFSGRQFSNSRSEMNVSTLELGDSALYLCASSGGLAGVYTGELFFGEGSRLTVL.

The chain links TRBV10-1 to TRBJ2-3; 11 bases agree with TRBD1. The CDR3 runs to 19 residues. In germline, CDR1 is WNHNN, CDR2 SYGVQD (reference sequence). After removal of 0 bases from V and 6 bases from J, the junction contained 14 bases not matched to a gene. The CDR3 is CASSESVSWTGGSLDTQYF. CDR3 bases: TGCGCCAGCAGTGAGTCGGTTAGCTGGACAGGGGGCTCTCTGGATACGCAGTATTTT.

The chain combines TRBV27 with TRBJ2-7; TRBD1 matches at 11 bases. The CDR3 has 13 amino acids. V gave up 6 bases and J gave up 9 bases; unmatched junction bases: 7. Germline lookup yields CDR1 MNHEY and CDR2 SMNVEV (reference sequence). The CDR3 coding sequence is TGTGCCAGCAGCTCCGGGACAGGGGGAGTGCAGTACTTC. It yields the protein CASSSGTGGVQYF.

The chain couples TRBV19 to TRBJ1-1; D is unresolved. The V end was cut by 8 bases, the J end by 0 bases, with 13 bases between. The CDR3 has 14 residues. Per germline, CDR1 LNHDA and CDR2 SQIVND (reference sequence). CDR3 bases: TGTGCCAGTTCGGACGGTAACCTGAACACTGAAGCTTTCTTT. Its protein is CASSDGNLNTEAFF. The variable domain in full, completed from reference TRBV19 and TRBJ1-1, reads DGGITQSPKYLFRKEGQNVTLSCEQNLNHDAMYWYRQDPGQGLRLIYYSQIVNDFQKGDIAEGYSVSREKKESFPLTVTSAQKNPTAFYLCASSDGNLNTEAFFGQGTRLTVV.

The rearrangement joins TRBV29-1 to TRBJ1-1; weak D call: TRBD1 (6 bases). Trimming pared 4 bases from V and 0 bases from J, leaving 12 bases between. Germline V gene sequence: CDR1 SQVTM, CDR2 ANQGSEA. CDR3 size: 14 residues. CDR3 sequence reads: CSVALAGVNTEAFF. The CDR3, as DNA: TGCAGCGTTGCCTTGGCAGGGGTGAACACTGAAGCTTTCTTT.

Only a few counts were recorded for this clone. J is TRBJ2-1 and V is TRBV7-2; 10 bases agree with TRBD2. J was trimmed by 6 bases and V by 1 base; bases with no gene match: 6. Germline V lookup: CDR1 SGHTA, CDR2 FQGNSA. This CDR3 comprises 16 residues. CDR3 region: CASSLERSSGGNEQFF. CDR3 DNA: TGTGCCAGCAGCTTAGAGAGGTCTAGCGGGGGCAATGAGCAGTTCTTC.

The chain uses TRBV5-8 and TRBJ1-2; a weak D match, TRBD1 (5 bases). Germline V lookup: CDR1 SGHTS, CDR2 YDEGEE. There are 15 residues in the CDR3. V lost 2 bases to trimming and J lost 1 base, with 12 bases between them. The CDR3 DNA sequence: TGTGCCAGCAGCTTTTTTAAGACAGTTAACTATGGCTACACCTTC. This encodes CASSFFKTVNYGYTF.

V usage is TRBV5-6 and J usage is TRBJ2-3, with 12 bases lining up with TRBD2. In germline, CDR1 is SGHDT, CDR2 YYEEEE. Trimming took 1 base from V and 2 from J; bases not matched to a gene: 2. The CDR3 runs to 16 residues. The DNA of the CDR3 is TGTGCCAGCAGCTTGAGACTAGCGGGGGCCACAGATACGCAGTATTTT. Residues: CASSLRLAGATDTQYF.

This chain connects TRBV27 to TRBJ2-5; 11 positions agree with TRBD2. Losses at the gene ends were 5 bases for V and 2 bases for J; bases not matched to a gene: 4. The germline gives CDR1 MNHEY, CDR2 SMNVEV (reference sequence). This CDR3 contains 15 residues. CDR3 bases: TGTGCCAGCAGTCCATTAGCGGGAGGGCAAGAGACCCAGTACTTC. Amino acids: CASSPLAGGQETQYF.

The J gene is TRBJ2-1, the V gene TRBV5-1; 12 positions match TRBD2. Losses at the gene ends were 0 bases for V and 7 bases for J; bases not matched to a gene: 2. Germline CDR1 SGHRS, CDR2 YFSETQ. The CDR3 has 15 residues. This CDR3 reads CASSLGTSGTNEQFF. The CDR3 DNA follows: TGCGCCAGCAGCTTGGGGACTAGCGGGACTAATGAGCAGTTCTTC.

CDR3 region: CASSRVANEKLFF. The CDR3 region has the DNA TGTGCCAGCAGCCGGGTGGCTAATGAAAAACTGTTTTTT. The V and J genes are TRBV5-7 and TRBJ1-4; unclear D gene. TRBV5-7 is noted as an ORF with a role that remains uncertain. This CDR3 comprises 13 residues. V lost 4 bases to trimming and J lost 3 bases, with 7 bases between them.

V and J are TRBV12-2 and TRBJ2-7; the table names TRBD2, a call not compared with the DNA. TRBV12-2 is designated a pseudogene. The CDR3 is 15 amino acids. This CDR3 reads CASRGRGGALDEQYF. The CDR3 DNA sequence: TGTGCAAGTCGGGGGAGAGGCGGGGCGCTGGACGAGCAGTACTTC.

This clone was seen only a few times. V usage is TRBV18 and J usage is TRBJ1-5; no definite D call. CDR1 and CDR2 (germline): KGHSH, LQKENI. V was pared by 3 bases and J by 0 bases, with 9 bases between. The CDR3 extends over 15 amino acids. CDR3 in amino acids: CASSPTGYSNQPQHF. CDR3 sequence (DNA): TGTGCCAGCTCACCGACTGGATATAGCAATCAGCCCCAGCATTTT. The full variable domain, in which reference TRBV18 and TRBJ1-5 provide the parts outside the CDR3, is NAGVMQNPRHLVRRRGQEARLRCSPMKGHSHVYWYRQLPEEGLKFMVYLQKENIIDESGMPKERFSAEFPKEGPSILRIQQVVRGDSAAYFCASSPTGYSNQPQHFGDGTRLSIL.

The chain employs TRBV5-1 and TRBJ2-2; no clear D gene. CDR1 is SGHRS, CDR2 YFSETQ, per germline. Trimming removed 0 bases at V and 6 bases at J, with 3 bases between. CDR3 length: 12 amino acids. This CDR3 reads CASSLGSGELFF. The CDR3 DNA reads as TGCGCCAGCAGCTTGGGGTCCGGGGAGCTGTTTTTT.